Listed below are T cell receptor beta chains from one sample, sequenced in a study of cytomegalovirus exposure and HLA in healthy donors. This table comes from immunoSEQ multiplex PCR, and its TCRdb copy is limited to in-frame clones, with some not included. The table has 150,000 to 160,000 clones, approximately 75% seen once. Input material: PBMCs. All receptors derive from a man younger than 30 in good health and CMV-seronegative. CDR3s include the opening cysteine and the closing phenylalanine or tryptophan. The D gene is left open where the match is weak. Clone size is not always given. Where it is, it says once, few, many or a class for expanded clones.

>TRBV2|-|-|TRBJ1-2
CASSDQGNYGYTF
TGTGCCAGCAGTGACCAGGGTAACTATGGCTACACCTTC
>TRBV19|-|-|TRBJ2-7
CASSTIGAYEQYF
TGTGCCAGTAGTACAATTGGAGCCTACGAGCAGTACTTC
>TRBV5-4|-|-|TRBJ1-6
CASSFQGNDSPLHF
TGTGCCAGCAGCTTTCAGGGAAATGACTCACCCCTCCACTTT
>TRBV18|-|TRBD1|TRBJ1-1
CASSPRDRGTEAFF
TGTGCCAGCTCACCCCGGGACAGGGGTACTGAAGCTTTCTTT
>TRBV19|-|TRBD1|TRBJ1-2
CATLGTGVVDYGYTF
TGTGCCACACTCGGGACAGGGGTAGTGGACTATGGCTACACCTTC
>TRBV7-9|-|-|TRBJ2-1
CASSLEHLGEQFF
TGTGCCAGCAGCTTAGAACACCTTGGTGAGCAGTTCTTC
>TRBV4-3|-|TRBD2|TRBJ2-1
CASSPRGSGGYNEQFF
TGCGCCAGCAGCCCCCGCGGAAGCGGGGGCTACAATGAGCAGTTCTTC
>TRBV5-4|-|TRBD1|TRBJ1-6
CASSTLQGSPLHF
TGTGCCAGCAGCACCTTACAGGGGTCACCCCTCCACTTT
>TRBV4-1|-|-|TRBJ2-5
CASSQRTVQETQYF
TGCGCCAGCAGCCAAAGGACTGTCCAAGAGACCCAGTACTTC
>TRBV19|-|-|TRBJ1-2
CASSIGRYYGHTF
TGTGCCAGTAGTATCGGTAGGTACTATGGCCACACCTTC
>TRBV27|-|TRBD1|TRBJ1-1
CASSTTGAEAFF
TGTGCCAGCAGTACCACAGGGGCTGAAGCTTTCTTT
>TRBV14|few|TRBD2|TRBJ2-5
CASSQTGGASETQYF
TGTGCCAGCAGCCAGACCGGGGGGGCATCAGAGACCCAGTACTTC
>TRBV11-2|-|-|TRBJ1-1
CASSIDLVHFGAFF
TGTGCCAGCAGTATTGACTTAGTCCATTTCGGAGCTTTCTTT
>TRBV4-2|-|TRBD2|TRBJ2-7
CASTGGAYEQYF
TGTGCCAGCACCGGGGGGGCCTACGAGCAGTACTTC
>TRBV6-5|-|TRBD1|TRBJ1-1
CASSGFGTANTEAFF
TGTGCCAGCAGTGGCTTCGGGACAGCGAACACTGAAGCTTTCTTT
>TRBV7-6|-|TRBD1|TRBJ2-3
CAGSPQTGGQGDTQYF
TGTGCCGGCAGCCCGCAGACAGGGGGTCAGGGAGATACGCAGTATTTT
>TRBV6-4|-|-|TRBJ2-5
CASSDSTDNRTQETQYF
TGTGCCAGCAGTGACTCGACAGACAACCGTACTCAAGAGACCCAGTACTTC
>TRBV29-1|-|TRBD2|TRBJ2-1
CSVTSSPGGDEQFF
TGCAGCGTTACGTCCTCCCCTGGGGGGGATGAGCAGTTCTTC
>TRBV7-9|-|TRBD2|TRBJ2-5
CASSVTSGGTQYF
TGTGCCAGCAGCGTTACTAGCGGGGGGACCCAGTACTTC
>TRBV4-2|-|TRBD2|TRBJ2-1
CASSQRSGGHLYNEQFF
TGTGCCAGCAGCCAACGTAGCGGGGGCCACCTTTACAATGAGCAGTTCTTC
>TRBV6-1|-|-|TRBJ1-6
CASSGGEDNSPLHF
TGTGCCAGCAGTGGCGGAGAAGATAATTCACCCCTCCACTTT
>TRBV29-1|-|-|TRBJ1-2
CSVEQNYGYTF
TGCAGCGTGGAGCAGAATTATGGCTACACCTTC
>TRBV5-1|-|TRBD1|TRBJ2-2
CASSRTGTANTGELFF
TGCGCCAGCAGCCGGACCGGGACAGCGAACACCGGGGAGCTGTTTTTT
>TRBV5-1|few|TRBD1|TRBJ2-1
CASSKMGQNNEQFF
TGCGCCAGCTCAAAAATGGGACAGAACAATGAGCAGTTCTTC
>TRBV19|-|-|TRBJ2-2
CASSTFANTGELFF
TGTGCCAGTAGTACCTTCGCGAACACCGGGGAGCTGTTTTTT
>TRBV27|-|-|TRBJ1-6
CASSFRGRGLSYNSPLHF
TGTGCCAGCAGTTTCCGAGGGAGGGGCCTCTCCTATAATTCACCCCTCCACTTT
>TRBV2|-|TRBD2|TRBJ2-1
CASSGTSGGSYNEQFF
TGTGCCAGCAGTGGGACTAGCGGGGGGTCCTACAATGAGCAGTTCTTC
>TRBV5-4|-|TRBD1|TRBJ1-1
CASSRDRGWTEAFF
TGTGCCAGCAGTCGGGACAGGGGTTGGACTGAAGCTTTCTTT
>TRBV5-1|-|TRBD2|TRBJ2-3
CASSLGPSGGDTDTQYF
TGCGCCAGCAGCTTGGGCCCCAGCGGGGGAGACACAGATACGCAGTATTTT
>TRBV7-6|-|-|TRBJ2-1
CASSSSRGYEQFF
TGTGCCAGCAGCTCTTCTCGGGGGTATGAGCAGTTCTTC
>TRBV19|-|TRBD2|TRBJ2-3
CASKAGRVGDTQYF
TGTGCCAGTAAGGCAGGGAGGGTAGGGGATACGCAGTATTTT
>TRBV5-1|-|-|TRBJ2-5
CASSISGGWLETQYF
TGCGCCAGCAGCATTAGCGGAGGGTGGCTGGAGACCCAGTACTTC
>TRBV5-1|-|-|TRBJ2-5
CASSLGASFYETQYF
TGCGCCAGCAGCCTGGGGGCTAGCTTCTATGAGACCCAGTACTTC
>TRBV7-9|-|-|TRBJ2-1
CASSYGQGGNEQFF
TGTGCCAGCAGCTATGGACAGGGAGGGAATGAGCAGTTCTTC
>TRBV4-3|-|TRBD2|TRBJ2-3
CASSQEFGASGGTTDTQYF
TGCGCCAGCAGCCAAGAATTCGGGGCTAGCGGAGGAACAACAGATACGCAGTATTTT
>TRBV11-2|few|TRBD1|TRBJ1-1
CASSLTGVNTEAFF
TGTGCCAGCAGCTTGACAGGGGTGAACACTGAAGCTTTCTTT
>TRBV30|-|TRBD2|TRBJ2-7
CAWSGTSGGYEQYF
TGTGCCTGGAGCGGTACTAGCGGGGGTTACGAGCAGTACTTC
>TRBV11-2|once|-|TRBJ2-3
CASSLVGALGWMSTDTQYF
TGTGCCAGCAGCTTAGTAGGGGCGCTGGGGTGGATGAGCACAGATACGCAGTATTTT
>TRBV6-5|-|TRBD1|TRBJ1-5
CASRGQGNQPQHF
TGTGCCAGCAGGGGACAGGGGAATCAGCCCCAGCATTTT
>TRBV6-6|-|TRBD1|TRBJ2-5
CASKQGAWETQYF
TGTGCCAGCAAACAGGGGGCTTGGGAGACCCAGTACTTC